This T cell receptor beta chain was profiled in a study of blood T cell repertoires in COVID-19. On the study more broadly: PBMCs, B-cell-depleted T cells, or T cells were the source of the cDNA or gDNA that made up the material.

Authors' methods: By means of reference gene primer amplification, nucleated cell counts were estimated. Profiling relied on immunoSEQ multiplex PCR, and the TCRdb table lists in-frame clones only, not all of them. V, J and clone size reflect that table, while D and trimming were determined from the DNA. This sample yields 270,000 or so clones, of which over 75% are seen a single time; 13% belongs to the top ten. The CDR3 covers 15 residues. V lost 3 bases, J lost 5 bases, and 8 bases stayed unmatched. The germline CDR1 and CDR2 sequences are LNHDA and SQIVND (reference sequence). J is TRBJ1-2 and V is TRBV19; the match to TRBD1 covers 8 bases. The specimen was peripheral blood. This TCR derives from a human donor in a cohort sampled during active COVID-19. The CDR3 DNA sequence: TGTGCCAGTAGTATTACGTCAGGGGGCACGTATGGCTACACCTTC. Amino acid sequence: CASSITSGGTYGYTF.